The sequence of this TCR beta chain was determined in a study of cytomegalovirus exposure and HLA in healthy donors. Regarding the study as a whole: Researchers counted over 150 TCR beta chains as cytomegalovirus-associated.

In regard to this clone: Its target is not known.

With 7 bases removed from V and 1 base from J, the gap between germline ends came to 11 bases. CDR3 length: 14 amino acids. The germline V gene has CDR1 MDHEN and CDR2 SYDVKM. 13 Jbeta primers and 60 Vbeta primers were used for the PCR. This table comes from immunoSEQ multiplex PCR, and its TCRdb copy is limited to in-frame clones, with some not included. Here the sample spans some 200,000 clones, approximately 79% being singletons. This TCR was recovered from a middle-aged man in good health and CMV-seronegative. V usage is TRBV28 and J usage is TRBJ1-3; D gene ambiguous. Input material: PBMCs. The CDR3 DNA follows: TGTGCCAGCACCTTGGCGGATTCTGGAAACACCATATATTTT. It codes for CASTLADSGNTIYF.